The 5 T cell receptor beta chains in this list originate from one sample, sequenced in a study of shared clonotypes between healthy human individuals. Sequencing used immunoSEQ multiplex PCR; TCRdb keeps in-frame clones, though not all of them. The top ten hold 0.11% to 0.15% of the sample, which has 2,500,000 or so clones, approximately 94% seen once. What was sequenced was naive CD4+ T cells sorted from blood. The subset denotes: CD45RA+ positively selected. The origin of the receptors is a man between 18 and 35 years old in good health.

The chain combines TRBV30 with TRBJ2-5; D is unresolved. The length of the CDR3 is 11 residues. Germline lookup yields CDR1 GTSNPN and CDR2 SVGIG (reference sequence). Deletions cut 4 bases from V and 5 bases from J, with 8 bases between. CDR3 amino acids: CAWTVGETQYF. Here the CDR3 DNA reads TGTGCCTGGACTGTGGGTGAGACCCAGTACTTC.

This chain uses TRBV21-1 with TRBJ2-3. TRBV21-1 is termed a pseudogene. This CDR3 is built from 14 residues. CDR3 amino acids: CASSKRVNTDTQYF. CDR3 nucleotide sequence: TGTGCCAGCAGCAAAAGGGTTAACACAGATACGCAGTATTTT.

The chain couples TRBV5-1 to TRBJ1-5; 7 bases are shared with TRBD1. This CDR3 has 15 residues. CDR1 SGHRS and CDR2 YFSETQ come from the germline V gene. Trimming at V came to 5 bases and at J to 6 bases, leaving 11 bases not matched to a gene. The chain's CDR3 is CASSRDSSVGQPQHF. DNA of the CDR3: TGCGCCAGCAGTCGGGACAGTTCAGTTGGTCAGCCCCAGCATTTT. Together with reference TRBV5-1 and TRBJ1-5, the CDR3 gives the full variable domain: KAGVTQTPRYLIKTRGQQVTLSCSPISGHRSVSWYQQTPGQGLQFLFEYFSETQRNKGNFPGRFSGRQFSNSRSEMNVSTLELGDSALYLCASSRDSSVGQPQHFGDGTRLSIL.

The rearrangement uses TRBV6-5 and TRBJ1-1; 9 bases are a match to TRBD1. This CDR3 contains 15 residues. Germline trimming cut 0 bases from V and 6 bases from J; bases unmatched to any gene: 5. Germline V gene sequence: CDR1 MNHEY, CDR2 SVGAGI. Here the CDR3 DNA reads TGTGCCAGCAGTTACTCGACAGGGGGTTTGGCTGAAGCTTTCTTT. Protein: CASSYSTGGLAEAFF.

This sequence joins TRBV9 and TRBJ2-1; 8 bases line up with TRBD1. Germline lookup yields CDR1 SGDLS and CDR2 YYNGEE. V lost 6 bases, J lost 7 bases, and 12 bases stayed unmatched. There are 15 residues in the CDR3. The CDR3 bases are TGTGCCAGCAACCTACAGGGGGACGGAGAGAATGAGCAGTTCTTC. Its translation: CASNLQGDGENEQFF.